The 26 T cell receptor beta chains presented below share a single source sample, sequenced in a study of T cell responses to AZD1222 COVID-19 vaccine (dated by TCRdb to the early 2020s). The sample's time point label, in plain terms: about 28 days (+/-7) after the second vaccine dose. The method was the immunoSEQ multiplex PCR assay. In its TCRdb copy, this immuneACCESS table keeps in-frame sequences only and misses some clones. Where compared with another copy, unresolved V genes explain less than half of these, and the others have no known cause. This sample is represented by roughly 70,000 clones; 70% to 90% of them were singletons. Clones ranked in the top ten supply approximately 1.2% of the sample. This sample comprised peripheral blood, obtained 28 days after the second AZD1222 dose. These receptors originate from an adult who received the AZD1222 COVID-19 vaccine.

The V gene is TRBV27, the J gene TRBJ1-1; D call uncertain. From germline, CDR1 is MNHEY and CDR2 SMNVEV (reference sequence). Trimming stripped 3 bases from V and 1 base from J, with 6 bases between. This CDR3 region has 13 residues. Here the CDR3 DNA reads TGTGCCAGCAGTTTCAGGACGAACACTGAAGCTTTCTTT. Protein sequence: CASSFRTNTEAFF.

The V and J genes are TRBV14 and TRBJ1-1; 10 bases are a match to TRBD1. V was pared by 1 base and J by 4 bases, with 9 bases of the junction left unmatched. There are 17 residues in the CDR3. The germline CDR1 and CDR2 sequences are SGHDN and FVKESK. The CDR3 spells CASSQVLTGGVGTEAFF. In DNA form, the CDR3 reads TGTGCCAGCAGCCAAGTTTTGACAGGGGGCGTGGGCACTGAAGCTTTCTTT. The full variable domain, its missing parts supplied by reference TRBV14 and TRBJ1-1, is EAGVTQFPSHSVIEKGQTVTLRCDPISGHDNLYWYRRVMGKEIKFLLHFVKESKQDESGMPNNRFLAERTGGTYSTLKVQPAELEDSGVYFCASSQVLTGGVGTEAFFGQGTRLTVV.

The chain uses TRBV30 and TRBJ1-5; D is uncertain. Germline lookup yields CDR1 GTSNPN and CDR2 SVGIG (reference sequence). This CDR3 has 13 amino acids. V was clipped by 2 bases and J by 2 bases, with 7 bases between them. The DNA of the CDR3 is TGTGCCTGGAGTAGGGCTGGCAATCAGCCCCAGCATTTT. Residues: CAWSRAGNQPQHF.

V gene TRBV29-1 combines with J gene TRBJ2-1; 9 bases fit TRBD2. The CDR3 sequence is 15 residues long. Germline lookup yields CDR1 SQVTM and CDR2 ANQGSEA. V shed 2 bases and J 3 bases; nucleotides not matched to a gene: 5. CDR3 DNA: TGCAGCGTTGAAACTGCGACTAGCGGCTACAATGAGCAGTTCTTC. Protein sequence: CSVETATSGYNEQFF.

The genes are TRBV23-1 and TRBJ1-1; TRBD1 is a possible D gene (5 bases). TRBV23-1 is an ORF, with its function uncertain. The CDR3 length is 17 residues. V was pared by 3 bases and J by 1 base, with 18 bases between. The DNA of the CDR3 is TGCGCCAGCAGTCAGGATCCGGGACCCGATGGGAACACTGAAGCTTTCTTT. This gives the protein CASSQDPGPDGNTEAFF.

The gene calls are TRBV5-5 and TRBJ2-5; D remains unclear. This CDR3 region has 16 residues. Germline assignment: CDR1 SGHKS and CDR2 YYEKEE (reference sequence). V was cut by 3 bases and J by 2 bases, with 17 bases left in between. In nucleotides, the CDR3 is TGTGCCAGCAGCTCAGCCCTAAGACTGATTCAAGAGACCCAGTACTTC. It specifies CASSSALRLIQETQYF.

This chain uses TRBV4-1 with TRBJ2-3, with 10 bases aligning to TRBD1. CDR3 size: 16 residues. Germline V CDR1 and CDR2: MGHRA, YSYEKL. V was pared by 2 bases and J by 2 bases, with 4 bases of the junction left unmatched. This CDR3 is CASSQPDRGFTDTQYF. The CDR3 DNA is TGCGCCAGCAGCCAACCGGACAGGGGGTTCACAGATACGCAGTATTTT.

This clone was seen just once. J is TRBJ2-2 and V is TRBV6-6; 10 bases fit TRBD2. The CDR3 is 17 amino acids. The V gene end was trimmed by 5 bases and the J gene end by 4 bases; junction bases not matched to a gene: 10. CDR1 and CDR2 (germline): MNHNY, SVGAGI (reference sequence). CDR3 nucleotides: TGTGCCAGCAGTCGAACTAGCGGGATAATTCGCACCGGGGAGCTGTTTTTT. This encodes CASSRTSGIIRTGELFF.

This clone was detected a few times. The chain carries TRBV4-2 and TRBJ1-1, with TRBD1 matching over 7 bases. J was trimmed by 0 bases and V by 3 bases; bases with no gene match: 7. The CDR3 extends over 16 amino acids. Germline V gene sequence: CDR1 LGHNA, CDR2 YNFKEQ. The CDR3 sequence: CASSQARQGLNTEAFF. CDR3 nucleotides: TGTGCCAGCAGCCAGGCCCGACAGGGATTGAACACTGAAGCTTTCTTT.

V and J are TRBV7-9 and TRBJ2-6, with D possibly being TRBD1 or TRBD2 (5 bases each). Trimming cost V 1 base and J 0 bases, with 10 bases left between them. CDR1 and CDR2 (germline): SEHNR, FQNEAQ (reference sequence). The CDR3 has 17 residues. Here the CDR3 reads CASSLGAGSSGANVLTF. The DNA for the CDR3 is TGTGCCAGCAGCTTAGGGGCAGGGAGCTCTGGGGCCAACGTCCTGACTTTC.

The genes are TRBV19 and TRBJ1-2; the match to TRBD1 covers 9 bases. The J segment lost 4 bases and the V segment lost 7 bases, leaving 4 bases of the junction unmatched. The CDR3 is made up of 13 amino acids. Germline V gene data show CDR1 as LNHDA and CDR2 as SQIVND (reference sequence). This CDR3 reads CASITGGGYGYTF. As DNA, the CDR3 is TGTGCCAGTATCACAGGGGGCGGCTATGGCTACACCTTC.

In this sample, this clone turned up once. The chain has TRBV30 and TRBJ1-2, with D unclear. Germline V CDR1 and CDR2: GTSNPN, SVGIG (reference sequence). The germline V and J ends were trimmed by 2 bases and 6 bases, with 16 bases remaining between them. The CDR3 is 14 amino acids. This CDR3 reads CAWSKSPRDHGYTF. In nucleotides, the CDR3 is TGTGCCTGGAGTAAAAGCCCACGGGATCATGGCTACACCTTC.

The chain joins TRBV4-3 to TRBJ2-1; tentative D call: TRBD1 (5 bases). Germline CDR1 LGHNA, CDR2 YSLEER. The ends were cut back, 0 bases at V and 4 bases at J, with 7 bases in the middle. The CDR3 runs to 14 residues. In DNA form, the CDR3 reads TGCGCCAGCAGCCAAGACAGACAGTACAATGAGCAGTTCTTC. Translation gives CASSQDRQYNEQFF.

Comments on this clone: The same CDR3 also results from other DNA sequences found in this sample. Here the CDR3 reads CASSPGNTEAFF. The CDR3 bases are TGTGCCAGCTCCCCTGGTAACACTGAAGCTTTCTTT. The chain links TRBV18 to TRBJ1-1; D uncertain. Germline CDR1 reads KGHSH; CDR2 reads LQKENI. This CDR3 region has 12 residues. Trimming left V 6 bases short and J 2 bases short, with 7 bases between.

DNA of the CDR3: TGTGCCAGTAGCCTACACGGACGGCGGACGACCGGCGACCAGAATGAAAAACTGTTTTTT. Residues: CASSLHGRRTTGDQNEKLFF. This chain connects TRBV19 to TRBJ1-4; D is unresolved. The CDR3 is 20 amino acids. Trimming removed 6 bases at V and 5 bases at J, with 31 bases between. Germline V gene lookup returns CDR1 LNHDA and CDR2 SQIVND (reference sequence).

The gene calls are TRBV14 and TRBJ2-5; no definite D call. This CDR3 contains 14 residues. V was cut by 0 bases and J by 2 bases, with 7 bases left in between. The germline gives CDR1 SGHDN, CDR2 FVKESK. The CDR3 nucleotides are TGTGCCAGCAGCCAAGACTCCAATCAAGAGACCCAGTACTTC. This gives the protein CASSQDSNQETQYF.

The chain uses TRBV5-1 and TRBJ2-3, with 8 bases lining up with TRBD1. CDR3 length: 14 residues. With 2 bases clipped from V and 8 bases from J, the junction kept 7 bases outside the gene matches. In germline, CDR1 is SGHRS, CDR2 YFSETQ. CDR3 sequence reads: CASSLGTGVGTQYF. DNA of the CDR3: TGCGCCAGCAGCTTAGGGACAGGCGTTGGTACGCAGTATTTT.

The genes are TRBV2 and TRBJ2-1; D is uncertain. Trimming removed 5 bases at V and 9 bases at J, with 11 bases between. In germline, CDR1 is SNHLY, CDR2 FYNNEI. The CDR3 totals 12 residues. Here the CDR3 reads CASSTDLSEQFF. CDR3 DNA sequence: TGTGCCAGCAGTACTGACTTAAGTGAGCAGTTCTTC.

The chain combines TRBV2 with TRBJ2-3; TRBD2 matches 7 bases. Germline V CDR1 and CDR2: SNHLY, FYNNEI. J gave up 2 bases and V 3 bases, and 5 bases lay outside the gene matches. This CDR3 region has 15 residues. In DNA form, the CDR3 reads TGTGCCAGCAGTGAGGGGGGGTTGAACACAGATACGCAGTATTTT. Amino acids: CASSEGGLNTDTQYF.

This clone was seen just once. The CDR3 region is CASSLTGSVHEQFF. The DNA of the CDR3 is TGTGCCAGTAGCCTAACAGGGTCGGTCCATGAGCAGTTCTTC. V gene TRBV19 combines with J gene TRBJ2-1; D is possibly TRBD1 (6 bases). Germline-derived CDR1 and CDR2 are LNHDA and SQIVND (reference sequence). The CDR3 is made up of 14 amino acids. V was clipped by 6 bases and J by 8 bases, with 17 bases between them. Drawing the rest from reference TRBV19 and TRBJ2-1, the complete variable domain is DGGITQSPKYLFRKEGQNVTLSCEQNLNHDAMYWYRQDPGQGLRLIYYSQIVNDFQKGDIAEGYSVSREKKESFPLTVTSAQKNPTAFYLCASSLTGSVHEQFFGPGTRLTVL.

The chain employs TRBV5-1 and TRBJ1-2, with 8 bases matching TRBD1. The CDR3 sequence is 15 residues long. Unmatched junction bases numbered 6, after V lost 1 base and J lost 4 bases. Germline CDR1 SGHRS, CDR2 YFSETQ. CDR3 in DNA: TGCGCCAGCAGCTTGACGGGACAGGATTTCTATGGCTACACCTTC. This encodes CASSLTGQDFYGYTF.

V gene TRBV18 combines with J gene TRBJ1-1; TRBD1 aligns across 7 bases. CDR1 KGHSH and CDR2 LQKENI come from the germline V gene. The CDR3 length is 17 residues. V trimming: 3 bases; J trimming: 4 bases; junction bases outside the gene matches: 14. This chain's CDR3 is CASSPILVTGVGTEAFF. The CDR3 DNA reads as TGTGCCAGCTCACCTATTCTGGTTACAGGGGTCGGCACTGAAGCTTTCTTT.

This clone was detected only once. J is TRBJ1-2 and V is TRBV7-2; TRBD1 agrees at 7 bases. Germline CDR1 is SGHTA and CDR2 is FQGNSA. This CDR3 has 13 amino acids. The ends lost 5 bases at V and 6 bases at J; junction bases unmatched: 6. The CDR3 here is CASSTRTGDGYTF. The CDR3 DNA sequence: TGTGCCAGCAGCACCAGAACAGGGGATGGCTACACCTTC.

The gene calls are TRBV28 and TRBJ1-1; 10 bases fit TRBD1. V was pared by 6 bases and J by 0 bases, with 4 bases of the junction left unmatched. The CDR3 extends over 15 amino acids. The germline CDR1 and CDR2 sequences are MDHEN and SYDVKM. CDR3 coding DNA: TGTGCCAGCAGAGACAGGGGGCCCATGAACACTGAAGCTTTCTTT. Protein product: CASRDRGPMNTEAFF.

The rearrangement joins TRBV6-5 to TRBJ1-5, with D maybe TRBD1 (6 bases). Trimming took off 0 bases at V and 4 bases at J, with 13 bases between the two ends. The CDR3 spans 16 residues. Germline V gene data show CDR1 as MNHEY and CDR2 as SVGAGI. The CDR3 here is CASSYSSTGKNQPQHF. The CDR3 bases are TGTGCCAGCAGTTACTCGAGCACAGGGAAAAATCAGCCCCAGCATTTT.

This chain uses TRBV4-3 with TRBJ2-7; no clear D gene. The germline V and J ends were trimmed by 1 base and 3 bases, with 7 bases remaining between them. This CDR3 contains 13 residues. Germline V gives CDR1 LGHNA, CDR2 YSLEER. For the CDR3, the DNA is TGCGCCAGCAGCCAAGGTCGGAGCTACGAGCAGTACTTC. Translating it yields CASSQGRSYEQYF.